This is a list of T cell receptor beta chains from one sample in a study of blood T cell repertoires in COVID-19. The repertoire was sequenced with immunoSEQ multiplex PCR; TCRdb's copy has only in-frame clones and lacks some. The sample records 120,000 to 150,000 clones, roughly 88% being singletons. The sequenced sample consisted of peripheral blood. Receptors originate from a woman aged 60-70 years with acute or convalescent COVID-19. CDR3s include the opening cysteine and the closing phenylalanine or tryptophan. The D gene is left open where the match is weak. Clone size is shown for a subset of rows, as once, few, many or a class of expanded clone.

NA | TRBJ1-1 | NA | TRBV30 | CAWTEGRDTEAFF | TGTGCCTGGACGGAAGGGAGGGACACTGAAGCTTTCTTT
NA | TRBJ2-1 | NA | TRBV2 | CAGKELSEQFF | TGTGCCGGAAAGGAGCTAAGTGAGCAGTTCTTC
NA | TRBJ2-3 | NA | TRBV27 | CASSLWGADTQYF | TGTGCCAGCAGTTTATGGGGGGCAGATACGCAGTATTTT
NA | TRBJ2-2 | NA | TRBV5-1 | CASSQLQNTGELFF | TGCGCCAGCAGCCAATTACAGAACACCGGGGAGCTGTTTTTT
NA | TRBJ1-1 | NA | TRBV11-1 | CASSSRRGGTEAFF | TGTGCCAGCAGCTCCCGTAGGGGGGGAACTGAAGCTTTCTTT
NA | TRBJ1-6 | TRBD1 | TRBV7-6 | CASSPGQNNSPLHF | TGTGCCAGCAGCCCGGGACAGAATAATTCACCCCTCCACTTT
NA | TRBJ2-3 | TRBD2 | TRBV5-1 | CASSPLAGGDTQYF | TGCGCCAGCAGCCCACTAGCGGGGGGGGATACGCAGTATTTT
NA | TRBJ1-5 | NA | TRBV19 | CASSSPFPGSNQPQHF | TGTGCCAGTAGTAGCCCCTTCCCGGGAAGCAATCAGCCCCAGCATTTT
NA | TRBJ2-5 | TRBD1 | TRBV5-6 | CASSLVTGGGETQYF | TGTGCCAGCAGCTTAGTTACAGGGGGAGGAGAGACCCAGTACTTC
NA | TRBJ1-3 | NA | TRBV5-5 | CASGRQTLVGNTIYF | TGTGCCAGCGGACGACAGACTTTGGTTGGAAACACCATATATTTT
few | TRBJ2-2 | NA | TRBV5-1 | CASSLATGRAGELFF | TGCGCCAGCAGCTTGGCCACAGGGAGGGCCGGGGAGCTGTTTTTT
NA | TRBJ1-2 | TRBD1 | TRBV18 | CASSGSGQGSGYTF | TGTGCCAGCTCAGGCTCAGGACAGGGTAGTGGCTACACCTTC
NA | TRBJ1-2 | NA | TRBV29-1 | CSVDPMDSPNYGYTF | TGCAGCGTTGACCCGATGGACAGCCCTAACTATGGCTACACCTTC
NA | TRBJ2-2 | NA | TRBV3-1/TRBV3-2 | CASSPGGRGELFF | TGTGCCAGCAGCCCTGGGGGCCGTGGGGAGCTGTTTTTT
NA | TRBJ2-2 | TRBD1 | TRBV18 | CASSPNRGNTGELFF | TGTGCCAGCTCACCCAACAGGGGGAACACCGGGGAGCTGTTTTTT
NA | TRBJ2-5 | NA | TRBV5-4 | CASSFVRLETQYF | TGTGCCAGCAGCTTCGTCAGGCTAGAGACCCAGTACTTC
once | TRBJ1-1 | NA | TRBV15 | CATSRVGGLSTEAFF | TGTGCCACCAGCAGAGTTGGGGGGTTGAGCACTGAAGCTTTCTTT
NA | TRBJ2-6 | TRBD1 | TRBV18 | CASSRTGASSGANVLTF | TGTGCCAGCTCAAGGACAGGGGCAAGCTCTGGGGCCAACGTCCTGACTTTC
NA | TRBJ1-6 | TRBD1 | TRBV19 | CASSIDFGTVDNSPLHF | TGTGCCAGTAGTATAGATTTCGGGACAGTAGATAATTCACCCCTCCACTTT
NA | TRBJ2-5 | NA | TRBV30 | CAWRFTGLETQYF | TGTGCCTGGAGGTTCACGGGGTTGGAGACCCAGTACTTC
NA | TRBJ2-3 | NA | TRBV6-1 | CASSEPGDGTQYF | TGTGCCAGCAGTGAACCCGGGGATGGTACGCAGTATTTT
NA | TRBJ1-1 | NA | TRBV18 | CASSPPATRTEAFF | TGTGCCAGCTCACCACCTGCGACGAGGACTGAAGCTTTCTTT
once | TRBJ1-6 | NA | TRBV27 | CASSFVIRGAYNSPLHF | TGTGCCAGCAGTTTCGTCATACGGGGGGCCTATAATTCACCCCTCCACTTT
NA | TRBJ1-3 | NA | TRBV9 | CASSPGGGSGNTIYF | TGTGCCAGCAGCCCCGGAGGAGGGTCCGGAAACACCATATATTTT
NA | TRBJ1-1 | NA | TRBV5-1 | CASSPDSPYTEAFF | TGCGCCAGCAGCCCGGACAGCCCCTACACTGAAGCTTTCTTT
NA | TRBJ2-2 | TRBD2 | TRBV10-3 | CAISESTSGILRGTGELFF | TGTGCCATCAGTGAGTCGACTAGCGGGATTCTACGAGGCACCGGGGAGCTGTTTTTT
NA | TRBJ2-2 | TRBD1 | TRBV4-3 | CASSQDIGTGVTGELFF | TGCGCCAGCAGCCAAGATATAGGGACAGGTGTTACCGGGGAGCTGTTTTTT
NA | TRBJ1-5 | NA | TRBV19 | CASSSDNYSNQPQHF | TGTGCCAGTAGTTCGGACAATTATAGCAATCAGCCCCAGCATTTT
NA | TRBJ1-2 | NA | TRBV7-3 | CASSPDRNYGYTF | TGTGCCAGCAGCCCCGACAGGAACTATGGCTACACCTTC
NA | TRBJ2-2 | NA | TRBV29-1 | CSVAEWNTGELFF | TGCAGCGTGGCGGAATGGAACACCGGGGAGCTGTTTTTT